This T cell receptor beta chain was captured in a study of tissue T cells after allogeneic stem cell transplantation. Whole-study results and caveats: Alloreactivity or antigen specificity of tissue TCRs was not determined; some clones might be host cells. Across patients, clones rarely overlapped, yet motif clusters were shared tissue-specifically. Tissue-detected TCR repertoire was only partly captured by blood and spleen T cells.

The time point here: mouse harvest day 14 after allogeneic transplant. The graft held 10^6 splenic CD5+ T cells and 10^7 T-cell-depleted bone marrow cells. A few counts support this clone. Its cognate antigen is unknown. Here the gene names and germline are mouse. The sequenced fragment ends 1 residue before the CDR3 boundary, so the rest is inferred from the germline J gene. The CDR3 is 13 residues long. Trimming cost V 5 bases and J 5 bases; bases outside gene matches: 3. Per germline, CDR1 NNHNN and CDR2 SYGAGS (reference sequence). Assay used: immunoSEQ multiplex PCR; TCRdb lists only in-frame clones, some missing. Counted here are 5,000 or so clones, around a third occurring once; the ten biggest clones make up approximately 4.5%.

The rearrangement links TRBV13-2 to TRBJ1-4, with 7 bases matching TRBD1. The source of this sequence is a female BALB/c mouse given C57BL/6 T cells with graft-versus-host disease after an allogeneic hematopoietic cell transplant. The sample was skin. The chain's CDR3 is CASGRDSNERLFF. The CDR3 DNA, read in part, is TGTGCCAGCGGGCGGGACAGTAACGAAAGATTATTT.